The 28 T cell receptor beta chains reported below all come from one sample, sequenced in a study of blood T cell repertoires in COVID-19. Profiled with immunoSEQ multiplex PCR; TCRdb holds only in-frame clones, not every one. The repertoire includes about 120,000 clones, 70% to 90% of them detected once, and approximately 8% sits in the top ten. Sample: peripheral blood. The receptor source for this set is a man between 65 and 85 years old who had recovered from COVID-19.

V is TRBV7-2 and J is TRBJ1-2, with TRBD1 matching 11 bases. The germline V gene has CDR1 SGHTA and CDR2 FQGNSA. Trimming cost V 5 bases and J 4 bases; bases outside gene matches: 6. The CDR3 consists of 15 residues. This CDR3 reads CASSHGTGGGYGYTF. The CDR3 DNA follows: TGTGCCAGCAGCCACGGGACAGGGGGAGGCTATGGCTACACCTTC.

The V and J genes are TRBV6-4 and TRBJ2-2; 8 nucleotides line up with TRBD2. V dropped 6 bases and J dropped 6; count of bases not matched to a gene: 6. The CDR3 runs to 14 residues. In germline, CDR1 is MRHNA, CDR2 SNTAGT. Here the CDR3 DNA reads TGTGCCAGCAGCCTACTAGCGGAGGCCGGGGAGCTGTTTTTT. Its protein is CASSLLAEAGELFF.

The chain couples TRBV6-5 to TRBJ1-6; D gene uncertain. Germline CDR1 is MNHEY and CDR2 is SVGAGI. V was shortened by 2 bases and J by 8 bases, with 7 bases between the two germline ends. The length of the CDR3 is 13 residues. In nucleotides, the CDR3 is TGTGCCAGCAGTTACGTCGGGGATTCACCCCTCCACTTT. It specifies CASSYVGDSPLHF.

The chain recombines TRBV19 with TRBJ1-5; 11 positions match TRBD1. V lost 3 bases, J lost 5 bases, and 9 bases stayed unmatched. There are 17 residues in the CDR3. Germline loops: CDR1 LNHDA, CDR2 SQIVND (reference sequence). CDR3 protein: CASSISRTGGGDQPQHF. DNA of the CDR3: TGTGCCAGTAGTATTTCCCGGACAGGGGGCGGCGATCAGCCCCAGCATTTT.

This chain uses TRBV6-5 with TRBJ1-1, with D possibly being TRBD1 (5 bases). Germline values: CDR1 MNHEY, CDR2 SVGAGI. The V end was cut by 6 bases, the J end by 7 bases, with 15 bases between. The CDR3 sequence is 13 residues long. CDR3 sequence reads: CASSRGGGIEAFF. CDR3 coding DNA: TGTGCCAGCAGCCGGGGGGGTGGTATTGAAGCTTTCTTT.

There are a few counts of this clone. The chain combines TRBV6-5 with TRBJ2-2; the D gene is possibly TRBD1 (5 bases). The V gene's germline CDR1 is MNHEY and CDR2 SVGAGI. This CDR3 region has 15 residues. Trimming took off 4 bases at V and 3 bases at J, with 12 bases between the two ends. This chain's CDR3 is CASSSGISDTGELFF. DNA of the CDR3: TGTGCCAGCAGTTCAGGGATTAGTGACACCGGGGAGCTGTTTTTT.

The chain couples TRBV5-4 to TRBJ2-1; perhaps TRBD2 as D (6 bases). Between the trimmed V and J ends, which lost 1 base and 10 bases, there was a span of 21 bases. Per the germline V gene, CDR1 is SGHNT and CDR2 is YYREEE (reference sequence). This CDR3 is 16 amino acids long. The DNA for the CDR3 is TGTGCCAGCAGCTTGAGAGGGACTGCCCCATCCCGGGAGCAGTTCTTC. This gives the protein CASSLRGTAPSREQFF.

V is TRBV15 and J is TRBJ1-6; D unclear. V lost 0 bases and J 10 bases, leaving 10 bases between the germline ends. Germline CDR1 LNHNV, CDR2 YYDKDF (reference sequence). This CDR3 has 14 residues. As DNA, the CDR3 is TGTGCCACCAGCAGAGACGAGGGCGGATCACCCCTCCACTTT. Its translation is CATSRDEGGSPLHF.

This rearrangement joins TRBV6-2 or TRBV6-3 to TRBJ1-1, with TRBD1 identical over 8 bases. Trimming removed 5 bases from V and 6 bases from J; junction bases left unmatched: 20. The CDR3 length is 18 residues. CDR1 MNHEY and CDR2 SVGEGT come from the germline V gene. Here the CDR3 reads CASSVSLGQGLDLPEAFF. CDR3 bases: TGTGCCAGCAGTGTCTCGCTCGGACAGGGCCTGGATCTCCCTGAAGCTTTCTTT.

The V call is TRBV9, the J call TRBJ1-1; unclear D gene. This CDR3 contains 16 residues. The V gene's germline CDR1 is SGDLS and CDR2 YYNGEE. Deletions cut 3 bases from V and 2 bases from J, with 17 bases between. The DNA for the CDR3 is TGTGCCAGCAGCGGGAGAGAGGGTGGGGTCAACACTGAAGCTTTCTTT. As protein: CASSGREGGVNTEAFF.

This chain uses TRBV7-2 with TRBJ2-7; no clear D gene. This CDR3 is 11 amino acids long. Germline V gives CDR1 SGHTA, CDR2 FQGNSA. Trimming shortened V by 5 bases and J by 1 base, and 3 bases separated the two germline ends. The CDR3 sequence: CASSPSYEQYF. CDR3 coding DNA: TGTGCCAGCAGCCCTTCCTACGAGCAGTACTTC.

This chain joins TRBV19 and TRBJ2-2; 11 bases are shared with TRBD1. Germline V gene data show CDR1 as LNHDA and CDR2 as SQIVND (reference sequence). The length of the CDR3 is 14 residues. V lost 9 bases and J lost 5; bases outside the gene matches: 5. CDR3 DNA sequence: TGTGCCAGCGGGACAGGGGGTAGGACCGGGGAGCTGTTTTTT. The encoded protein is CASGTGGRTGELFF.

The chain is built from TRBV7-3 and TRBJ1-1; D is perhaps TRBD1 (5 bases). This CDR3 spans 15 amino acids. The germline V and J ends were trimmed by 0 bases and 5 bases, with 13 bases remaining between them. Germline V gives CDR1 SGHTA, CDR2 FQGTGA. The CDR3 bases are TGTGCCAGCAGCTTAACTTCGACGGGGGGAACTGAAGCTTTCTTT. Translating it yields CASSLTSTGGTEAFF.

The V and J genes are TRBV11-2 and TRBJ1-4, with D maybe TRBD1 (5 bases). V dropped 5 bases and J dropped 8 bases, with 18 bases sitting between them. This CDR3 contains 15 residues. The germline V gene encodes CDR1 SGHAT and CDR2 FQNNGV. DNA of the CDR3: TGTGCCAGCAGCCACAAGGGAGGGGTTAGGGAAAAACTGTTTTTT. Protein sequence: CASSHKGGVREKLFF.

The CDR3 sequence: CASSLLRETQYF. The CDR3 DNA is TGTGCCAGCAGCCTCCTCCGAGAGACCCAGTACTTC. This chain links TRBV11-2 with TRBJ2-5; D is unresolved. Germline assignment: CDR1 SGHAT and CDR2 FQNNGV. V gave up 5 bases and J gave up 4 bases, with 8 bases separating them. The CDR3 extends over 12 amino acids.

This clone was seen once. This chain connects TRBV15 to TRBJ1-2, with D maybe TRBD1 (6 bases). V was clipped by 4 bases and J by 8 bases, with 20 bases between them. Looked up from germline, CDR1 is LNHNV and CDR2 is YYDKDF (reference sequence). This CDR3 is 15 amino acids long. CDR3 protein: CATSIHPQGARGYTF. CDR3 bases: TGTGCCACCAGCATACACCCACAGGGAGCTAGGGGCTACACCTTC. Together with reference TRBV15 and TRBJ1-2, the CDR3 gives the full variable domain: DAMVIQNPRYQVTQFGKPVTLSCSQTLNHNVMYWYQQKSSQAPKLLFHYYDKDFNNEADTPDNFQSRRPNTSFCFLDIRSPGLGDTAMYLCATSIHPQGARGYTFGSGTRLTVV.

CDR3 loop: CASSPSTGTGELFF. The CDR3 bases are TGTGCCAGCAGCCCCTCCACGGGCACCGGGGAGCTGTTTTTT. The chain joins TRBV2 to TRBJ2-2, with no clear D. Germline V CDR1 and CDR2: SNHLY, FYNNEI. Deletions cut 6 bases from V and 4 bases from J, with 12 bases between. The CDR3 is made up of 14 amino acids. The entire variable domain, with the rest obtained from reference TRBV2 and TRBJ2-2, is as follows: EPEVTQTPSHQVTQMGQEVILRCVPISNHLYFYWYRQILGQKVEFLVSFYNNEISEKSEIFDDQFSVERPDGSNFTLKIRSTKLEDSAMYFCASSPSTGTGELFFGEGSRLTVL.

The rearrangement uses TRBV9 and TRBJ2-5; weak D call: TRBD1 (6 bases). Germline values: CDR1 SGDLS, CDR2 YYNGEE. Trimming removed 7 bases at V and 5 bases at J, with 15 bases between. The CDR3 sequence is 13 residues long. Written as DNA, the CDR3 is TGTGCCAGCGCGAGTGGGGGCGGGGAGACCCAGTACTTC. Protein product: CASASGGGETQYF.

This chain links TRBV27 with TRBJ1-4; 9 bases are shared with TRBD1. The germline V gene encodes CDR1 MNHEY and CDR2 SMNVEV (reference sequence). V trimming: 0 bases; J trimming: 8 bases; junction bases outside the gene matches: 4. The CDR3 extends over 15 amino acids. DNA of the CDR3: TGTGCCAGCAGTTTATCTCGACAGGGGGGAGAAAAACTGTTTTTT. Its protein product is CASSLSRQGGEKLFF.

This clone was counted a single time. The chain is built from TRBV5-1 and TRBJ2-7, with 10 bases aligning to TRBD2. V was pared by 5 bases and J by 1 base, with 3 bases of the junction left unmatched. The CDR3 spans 14 residues. The germline CDR1 and CDR2 sequences are SGHRS and YFSETQ. CDR3 amino acids: CASSSGGSSYEQYF. The CDR3 DNA sequence: TGCGCCAGCAGTAGCGGGGGGTCTTCCTACGAGCAGTACTTC.

A few counts support this clone. The J gene is TRBJ1-6, the V gene TRBV19; 7 bases are a match to TRBD1. The CDR3 runs 14 residues. The V segment lost 3 bases and the J segment 7 bases; nucleotides outside the gene matches: 3. Germline CDR1 and CDR2: LNHDA and SQIVND (reference sequence). CDR3 region: CASSINRGNSPLHF. The CDR3 region has the DNA TGTGCCAGTAGTATTAACAGGGGAAATTCACCCCTCCACTTT.

This clone appeared a single time. The rearrangement uses TRBV7-2 and TRBJ2-7, with TRBD1 as a possible D gene (6 bases). Trimming pared 2 bases from V and 5 bases from J, leaving 16 bases between. Germline lookup yields CDR1 SGHTA and CDR2 FQGNSA. CDR3 size: 15 residues. The CDR3 sequence is CASSLKGRGLHEQYF. The CDR3 region has the DNA TGTGCCAGCAGCTTAAAAGGCAGGGGTCTTCACGAGCAGTACTTC.

The chain is built from TRBV3-1 (or the pseudogene TRBV3-2) and TRBJ1-1; D might be TRBD1 (5 bases). This CDR3 region has 15 residues. The germline V and J ends were trimmed by 4 bases and 1 base, with 13 bases remaining between them. The germline V gene has CDR1 LGHDT and CDR2 YNNKEL (reference sequence). CDR3 protein: CASSRQGTRNTEAFF. The CDR3 DNA reads TGTGCCAGCAGCCGCCAGGGTACGCGGAACACTGAAGCTTTCTTT.

The chain is built from TRBV4-2 and TRBJ2-7, with 8 bases identical to TRBD1. With V trimmed by 1 base and J by 2 bases, 10 bases remained unmatched. The germline gives CDR1 LGHNA, CDR2 YNFKEQ. CDR3 size: 17 residues. CDR3 protein: CASSQVLRQGNPYEQYF. The CDR3 DNA reads as TGTGCCAGCAGCCAAGTTTTGAGACAGGGGAACCCCTACGAGCAGTACTTC.

The genes are TRBV7-2 and TRBJ2-7; 7 bases agree with TRBD1. Germline V gives CDR1 SGHTA, CDR2 FQGNSA. This CDR3 has 15 residues. V shed 6 bases, J shed 1 base, and the junction held 9 bases outside the gene matches. The CDR3 DNA sequence: TGTGCCAGCAGTCTATCCGGGACAGCTTCCTACGAGCAGTACTTC. It yields the protein CASSLSGTASYEQYF.

CDR3 nucleotide sequence: TGTGCCTGGAGTGCCCGACAGGGAAGCCAGCCCCAGCATTTT. Amino acid sequence: CAWSARQGSQPQHF. This chain joins TRBV30 and TRBJ1-5, with 7 bases that match TRBD1. CDR3 length: 14 amino acids. The V gene end was trimmed by 1 base and the J gene end by 7 bases; junction bases not matched to a gene: 7. The germline CDR1 and CDR2 sequences are GTSNPN and SVGIG (reference sequence).

The chain uses TRBV9 and TRBJ1-1, with D possibly being TRBD1 (6 bases). The CDR3 contains 15 residues. Germline lookup yields CDR1 SGDLS and CDR2 YYNGEE. V lost 0 bases to trimming and J lost 4 bases, with 13 bases between them. This CDR3 reads CASSVVGARGTEAFF. CDR3 DNA sequence: TGTGCCAGCAGCGTAGTCGGGGCCAGGGGCACTGAAGCTTTCTTT.

The rearrangement links TRBV28 to TRBJ2-1, with 9 bases that match TRBD2. CDR1 is MDHEN, CDR2 SYDVKM, per germline. CDR3 length: 15 residues. V lost 5 bases and J lost 0; bases outside the gene matches: 2. Here the CDR3 reads CASSNSGSSYNEQFF. The CDR3 bases are TGTGCCAGCAGTAATAGCGGGAGCTCCTACAATGAGCAGTTCTTC.